This T cell receptor (beta chain) is drawn from a study of response to subunit inactivated influenza vaccine. This clonotype was seen a handful of times. The antigen is not known. Overall study findings and caveats: Authors proposed each seasonal influenza vaccination draws in few new T cells.

TCRdb fed the RT-PCR reads into MiXCR, producing one record per CDR3 protein. The sample has about 800,000 distinct CDR3 sequences, 21% seen once; the top ten hold about a tenth. With 5 bases clipped from V and 8 bases from J, the junction kept 9 bases outside the gene matches. This CDR3 has 17 amino acids. The chain joins TRBV12-3 or TRBV12-4 to TRBJ2-1, with TRBD2 matching over 16 bases. This clonotype originated in a man in his forties or fifties who received an inactivated influenza vaccine. This sample comprised PBMCs from blood, obtained 4 to 6 days after vaccination. This chain's CDR3 is CASSPGTSGGAGHEQFF. The CDR3 DNA is TGTGCCAGCAGTCCTGGGACTAGCGGGGGGGCGGGTCATGAGCAGTTCTTC.